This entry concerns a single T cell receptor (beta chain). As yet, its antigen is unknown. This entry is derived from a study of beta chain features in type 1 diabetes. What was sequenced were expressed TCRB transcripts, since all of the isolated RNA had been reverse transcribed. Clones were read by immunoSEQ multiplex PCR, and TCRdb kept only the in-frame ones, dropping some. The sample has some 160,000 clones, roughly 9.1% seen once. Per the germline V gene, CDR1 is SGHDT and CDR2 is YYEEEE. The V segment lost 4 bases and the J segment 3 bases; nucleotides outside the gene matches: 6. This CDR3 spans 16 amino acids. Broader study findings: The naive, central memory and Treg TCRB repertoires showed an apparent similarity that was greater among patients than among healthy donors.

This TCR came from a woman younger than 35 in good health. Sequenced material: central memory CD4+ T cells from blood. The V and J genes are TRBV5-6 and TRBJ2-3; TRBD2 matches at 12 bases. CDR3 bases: TGTGCCAGCAGCCCAGGACTAGCGGGGATTACAGATACGCAGTATTTT. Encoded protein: CASSPGLAGITDTQYF.